Listed below are T cell receptor beta chains from one sample, sequenced in a study of CD8+ T cells in alopecia areata. The data were produced by immunoSEQ multiplex PCR, yet TCRdb's version contains in-frame clones alone and is incomplete. The sample holds around 150,000 clones, 75% to 85% seen once. Here the sequenced sample was CD8+ T cells sorted from blood, taken at week 4, from a patient treated with tofacitinib. These receptors all stem from a human donor with alopecia areata. Both conserved end residues are part of each CDR3. D genes are given only for firm matches. For some rows the clone size is stated as once, few or many, or as a class when expanded; others skip it.

d_gene	v_gene	j_gene	abundance	CDR3aa	CDR3nt
TRBD2	TRBV7-8	TRBJ2-1	few	CASSSGLAGGNEQFF	TGTGCCAGCAGCTCGGGACTAGCGGGGGGGAATGAGCAGTTCTTC
NA	TRBV27	TRBJ2-7	NA	CASSLSATSPTRDYF	TGTGCCAGCAGTTTATCGGCCACGTCTCCTACGAGGGATTACTTC
NA	TRBV4-1	TRBJ1-2	NA	CASSQERFLGYGYTF	TGCGCCAGCAGCCAAGAGCGCTTCCTGGGGTATGGCTACACCTTC
NA	TRBV7-2	TRBJ1-2	NA	CASSRTAPNYGYTF	TGTGCCAGCAGCCGGACGGCACCCAACTATGGCTACACCTTC
TRBD1	TRBV7-6	TRBJ1-1	NA	CASSPRTGTEAFF	TGTGCCAGCAGCCCCCGGACAGGGACTGAAGCTTTCTTT
TRBD1	TRBV7-9	TRBJ1-5	NA	CASSPPGGPQHF	TGTGCCAGCAGCCCCCCAGGGGGGCCCCAGCATTTT
NA	TRBV7-2	TRBJ1-5	NA	CASSLIRVVGQPQHF	TGTGCCAGCAGCTTAATCCGGGTAGTTGGACAGCCCCAGCATTTT
NA	TRBV7-9	TRBJ2-7	few	CASSLVPYEQYF	TGTGCCAGCAGCCTTGTCCCCTACGAGCAGTACTTC
NA	TRBV7-9	TRBJ2-1	NA	CASSLRGDYNEQFF	TGTGCCAGCAGCTTAAGGGGGGACTACAATGAGCAGTTCTTC
TRBD1	TRBV2	TRBJ1-2	NA	CASSEGTGGNYGYTF	TGTGCCAGCAGTGAAGGGACAGGGGGTAACTATGGCTACACCTTC
NA	TRBV7-2	TRBJ2-7	NA	CASSLGGLGQPFSEQYF	TGTGCCAGCAGCTTAGGAGGTTTAGGACAGCCTTTTTCCGAGCAGTACTTC
TRBD2	TRBV9	TRBJ2-6	NA	CASSAHRTSDSSGANVLTF	TGTGCCAGCAGCGCGCATCGGACTAGCGACAGCTCTGGGGCCAACGTCCTGACTTTC
NA	TRBV7-9	TRBJ2-5	NA	CASSDLGRQETQYF	TGTGCCAGCAGCGATCTAGGACGGCAAGAGACCCAGTACTTC
TRBD2	TRBV5-5	TRBJ2-1	NA	CASSFPPERGAVAPFF	TGTGCCAGCAGTTTTCCCCCAGAGCGGGGGGCGGTGGCGCCGTTCTTC
NA	TRBV19	TRBJ1-6	NA	CASSGGGNSPLHF	TGTGCCAGTAGTGGGGGAGGCAATTCACCCCTCCACTTT
NA	TRBV4-1	TRBJ2-7	NA	CASSQDLGGGYEQYF	TGCGCCAGCAGCCAAGATCTAGGGGGTGGCTACGAGCAGTACTTC
NA	TRBV29-1	TRBJ2-7	many	CSVDPVGPGGEQYF	TGCAGCGTTGACCCCGTCGGGCCCGGCGGCGAGCAGTACTTC
NA	TRBV29-1	TRBJ1-1	NA	CSVYPAERGTEAFF	TGCAGCGTTTATCCTGCCGAGCGAGGCACTGAAGCTTTCTTT
TRBD2	TRBV23-1	TRBJ2-1	NA	CASTQTLGGGANNEQFF	TGCGCCAGCACCCAGACCTTGGGCGGGGGGGCCAACAATGAGCAGTTCTTC
NA	TRBV25-1	TRBJ2-5	NA	CASMGAVQETQYF	TGTGCCAGCATGGGGGCGGTCCAAGAGACCCAGTACTTC
TRBD2	TRBV5-1	TRBJ2-2	NA	CASSLGLAGTTGELFF	TGCGCCAGCAGCTTGGGACTAGCGGGGACCACCGGGGAGCTGTTTTTT
NA	TRBV29-1	TRBJ2-1	NA	CSVVADYNEQFF	TGCAGCGTTGTCGCAGATTACAATGAGCAGTTCTTC
TRBD1	TRBV12-5	TRBJ2-2	few	CASGPTLGQGHTGELFF	TGTGCTAGTGGTCCCACCCTTGGACAGGGGCACACCGGGGAGCTGTTTTTT
NA	TRBV5-4	TRBJ2-3	NA	CASSSDGGPSTDTQYF	TGTGCCAGCAGCTCGGACGGGGGGCCCAGCACAGATACGCAGTATTTT
NA	TRBV6-5	TRBJ2-6	once	CASSYGGGSGANVLTF	TGTGCCAGCAGTTACGGTGGGGGCTCTGGGGCCAACGTCCTGACTTTC
TRBD2	TRBV18	TRBJ2-1	NA	CASSPPGLAGTSYNEQFF	TGTGCCAGCTCACCACCCGGACTAGCGGGGACCTCCTACAATGAGCAGTTCTTC
TRBD1	TRBV7-9	TRBJ2-7	NA	CASSLSTGGGNEQYF	TGTGCCAGCAGCCTATCGACAGGGGGTGGCAACGAGCAGTACTTC
TRBD2	TRBV18	TRBJ2-1	NA	CASSPAPSGEINEQFF	TGTGCCAGCTCACCCGCCCCTAGCGGGGAAATCAATGAGCAGTTCTTC
TRBD2	TRBV27	TRBJ2-1	few	CASSFGTSGLNEQFF	TGTGCCAGCAGTTTTGGGACTAGCGGTTTAAATGAGCAGTTCTTC
TRBD1	TRBV4-1	TRBJ2-7	NA	CASSHRTGPYEQYF	TGCGCCAGCAGCCATCGGACAGGGCCCTACGAGCAGTACTTC
TRBD2	TRBV11-2	TRBJ2-3	NA	CASSSIAGGKDTQYF	TGTGCCAGCAGCTCAATAGCGGGGGGAAAAGATACGCAGTATTTT
TRBD2	TRBV5-1	TRBJ2-5	NA	CASSLRAPGLAYQETQYF	TGCGCCAGCAGCTTGCGTGCCCCGGGACTAGCGTACCAAGAGACCCAGTACTTC
NA	TRBV30	TRBJ2-2	NA	CAWSVNGELFF	TGTGCCTGGAGTGTAAACGGGGAGCTGTTTTTT
TRBD2	TRBV7-8	TRBJ2-3	NA	CASSLVAGNTDTQYF	TGTGCCAGCAGCTTAGTAGCGGGGAACACAGATACGCAGTATTTT
TRBD1	TRBV27	TRBJ2-3	once	CASSQGGTGTRGTDTQYF	TGTGCCAGCAGCCAGGGCGGGACAGGGACTCGTGGCACAGATACGCAGTATTTT
NA	TRBV7-9	TRBJ2-7	few	CASSLVSNYEQYF	TGTGCCAGCAGCTTAGTCTCTAACTACGAGCAGTACTTC
NA	TRBV27	TRBJ1-1	NA	CASSLRGGGNTEAFF	TGTGCCAGCAGTTTAAGGGGCGGGGGGAACACTGAAGCTTTCTTT
NA	TRBV4-1	TRBJ2-7	NA	CASSQVGDTSYEQYF	TGCGCCAGCAGCCAAGTTGGGGACACTTCCTACGAGCAGTACTTC
NA	TRBV13	TRBJ1-2	NA	CASSPWTVIYGYTF	TGTGCCAGCAGCCCATGGACAGTCATCTATGGCTACACCTTC
NA	TRBV11-2	TRBJ2-2	few	CASFRGNTGELFF	TGTGCCAGCTTCCGGGGGAACACCGGGGAGCTGTTTTTT
TRBD1	TRBV6-6	TRBJ1-5	few	CASSDQGVLQPQHF	TGTGCCAGCAGCGATCAGGGGGTGTTGCAGCCCCAGCATTTT
TRBD1	TRBV6-6	TRBJ2-1	NA	CASSSLTGSYNEQFF	TGTGCCAGCAGTTCCTTGACAGGGTCTTACAATGAGCAGTTCTTC
TRBD2	TRBV2	TRBJ2-3	few	CASSDAGTSGGADTQYF	TGTGCCAGCAGTGATGCCGGGACTAGCGGGGGCGCAGATACGCAGTATTTT